This T cell receptor beta chain came from a study of shared clonotypes between healthy human individuals. This CDR3 has 15 amino acids. The J segment lost 0 bases and the V segment lost 5 bases, leaving 4 bases of the junction unmatched. The germline CDR1 and CDR2 sequences are SGHNT and YYREEE (reference sequence). Sequencing was performed with immunoSEQ multiplex PCR; in TCRdb, only in-frame clones are kept and a portion is missing. The sample has over 400,000 clones, approximately 95% seen once; the top ten hold about 0.06%. Sequenced input: naive CD4+ T cells sorted from blood. Subset reported: CD45RA+ positively selected. The sequence derives from a woman aged 30 to 39 in good health. J is TRBJ1-1 and V is TRBV5-4; 10 nucleotides agree with TRBD1. The CDR3 loop reads CASRQTGGLNTEAFF. The CDR3 region has the DNA TGTGCCAGCAGGCAGACAGGGGGCCTGAACACTGAAGCTTTCTTT.